Listed here is a single T cell receptor beta chain. Its antigen is as yet unknown. The repertoire was sequenced with immunoSEQ multiplex PCR; TCRdb's copy has only in-frame clones and lacks some. The data show 150,000 to 200,000 clones, roughly 86% seen once. This sample stems from a study of cytomegalovirus exposure and HLA in healthy donors. The V gene's germline CDR1 is MNHNY and CDR2 SVGAGI (reference sequence). V dropped 7 bases and J dropped 5; count of bases not matched to a gene: 7. This CDR3 spans 14 amino acids. Study-wide points: Subsequent analysis revealed that first-cohort TCR clusters tended to co-occur in the 130 or so validation repertoires. According to reports, the classifier identified cytomegalovirus status with high specificity and sensitivity.

The donors belonged to the roughly 110-subject validation cohort, separate from the roughly 670-subject first cohort. The sequence was obtained from a man aged 18 to 29 in good health and CMV-seropositive. Sequencing was performed on PBMCs. V is TRBV6-6 and J is TRBJ2-5, with 10 bases lining up with TRBD1. The CDR3 is CASKGTGDWETQYF. CDR3 nucleotides: TGTGCCAGCAAGGGGACAGGGGATTGGGAGACCCAGTACTTC.